The next 32 T cell receptor beta chains were all read from a single sample in a study of siplizumab effects on memory and regulatory T cells. The data were produced by immunoSEQ multiplex PCR, yet TCRdb's version contains in-frame clones alone and is incomplete. The table records fewer than 100,000 clones, nearly 95% of them present only once. Sequencing input: non-Treg CD4+ T cells sorted from blood. These receptors all come from a human donor in good health.

Here the CDR3 reads CASSLTFGGSPLHF. CDR3 bases: TGTGCCAGCAGCTTAACGTTCGGGGGATCACCCCTCCACTTT. The chain has TRBV7-3 and TRBJ1-6; TRBD1 is a possible D gene (5 bases). The CDR3 contains 14 residues. The germline V gene encodes CDR1 SGHTA and CDR2 FQGTGA. V was clipped by 0 bases and J by 10 bases, with 10 bases between them.

A single count supports this clone. The rearrangement uses TRBV5-4 and TRBJ1-6, with a tentative D call TRBD1 (6 bases). The ends were cut back, 4 bases at V and 9 bases at J, with 17 bases in the middle. CDR1 and CDR2 from the germline V gene are SGHNT and YYREEE (reference sequence). The CDR3 consists of 15 residues. Here the CDR3 reads CASSLGQGSRSPLHF. DNA of the CDR3: TGTGCCAGCAGCCTCGGTCAGGGGTCGCGTTCACCCCTCCACTTT.

This clone showed up just a few times. The chain combines TRBV7-2 with TRBJ1-1, with D maybe TRBD1 (6 bases). The V end lost 6 bases, the J end lost 5 bases, and 13 bases lay between the germline ends. CDR3 size: 13 residues. Germline assignment: CDR1 SGHTA and CDR2 FQGNSA. The CDR3 DNA reads TGTGCCAGCAGGGTACAGGGTCGGACTGAAGCTTTCTTT. Encoded protein: CASRVQGRTEAFF.

V gene TRBV5-1 combines with J gene TRBJ2-1, with 11 bases identical to TRBD2. The germline V gene has CDR1 SGHRS and CDR2 YFSETQ. This CDR3 has 18 residues. The J segment lost 4 bases and the V segment lost 4 bases, leaving 13 bases of the junction unmatched. CDR3 nucleotide sequence: TGCGCCAGCAGCCTCGCGCTCCTAGCGGGAGGAGATTACAATGAGCAGTTCTTC. As protein: CASSLALLAGGDYNEQFF.

The chain joins TRBV19 to TRBJ1-6, with D tentatively TRBD1 (6 bases). Trimming stripped 5 bases from V and 6 bases from J, with 14 bases between. Germline V gene data show CDR1 as LNHDA and CDR2 as SQIVND (reference sequence). The CDR3 runs 15 residues. As DNA, the CDR3 is TGTGCCAGTAGTCCTCAACAGGGAACTAATTCACCCCTCCACTTT. Translated, it gives CASSPQQGTNSPLHF.

The V gene is TRBV7-9, the J gene TRBJ2-1; 8 bases agree with TRBD1. Germline V gene sequence: CDR1 SEHNR, CDR2 FQNEAQ (reference sequence). V gave up 5 bases and J gave up 0 bases; unmatched junction bases: 6. The CDR3 consists of 16 residues. CDR3 loop: CASSQYRGSSYNEQFF. The CDR3 region has the DNA TGTGCCAGCAGCCAGTACAGGGGGAGCTCCTACAATGAGCAGTTCTTC. Drawing the rest from reference TRBV7-9 and TRBJ2-1, the complete variable domain is DTGVSQNPRHKITKRGQNVTFRCDPISEHNRLYWYRQTLGQGPEFLTYFQNEAQLEKSRLLSDRFSAERPKGSFSTLEIQRTEQGDSAMYLCASSQYRGSSYNEQFFGPGTRLTVL.

V gene TRBV18 combines with J gene TRBJ2-1; TRBD2 agrees at 9 bases. Germline CDR1 and CDR2: KGHSH and LQKENI. This CDR3 is built from 20 residues. After removal of 1 base from V and 2 bases from J, the junction contained 15 bases not matched to a gene. The CDR3 DNA is TGTGCCAGCTCACCACGTCCGGCCGGACTAGCGAGAAAAACCTACAATGAGCAGTTCTTC. Its translation is CASSPRPAGLARKTYNEQFF.

This clone occurred a few times. CDR3 nucleotide sequence: TGTGCCAGCAGCCCTTACGCCGGGACAGCCTATGGCTACACCTTC. Encoded protein: CASSPYAGTAYGYTF. The chain joins TRBV7-2 to TRBJ1-2; 7 nucleotides line up with TRBD1. Germline V gene lookup returns CDR1 SGHTA and CDR2 FQGNSA. J was trimmed by 4 bases and V by 5 bases; bases with no gene match: 10. There are 15 residues in the CDR3.

The rearrangement uses TRBV2 and TRBJ1-1; 9 bases map to TRBD1. The J segment lost 2 bases and the V segment lost 6 bases, leaving 10 bases of the junction unmatched. This CDR3 spans 16 amino acids. Germline CDR1 SNHLY, CDR2 FYNNEI. CDR3 sequence reads: CASRRVGQGINTEAFF. The CDR3 bases are TGTGCCAGCAGGAGGGTCGGACAGGGGATTAACACTGAAGCTTTCTTT. The full variable domain, in which reference TRBV2 and TRBJ1-1 provide the parts outside the CDR3, is EPEVTQTPSHQVTQMGQEVILRCVPISNHLYFYWYRQILGQKVEFLVSFYNNEISEKSEIFDDQFSVERPDGSNFTLKIRSTKLEDSAMYFCASRRVGQGINTEAFFGQGTRLTVV.

The chain couples TRBV6-5 to TRBJ2-1, with 11 bases identical to TRBD2. The CDR3 totals 15 residues. In germline, CDR1 is MNHEY, CDR2 SVGAGI. V lost 0 bases and J lost 11; bases outside the gene matches: 6. This CDR3 is CASSYSSGLAEKQFF. DNA of the CDR3: TGTGCCAGCAGTTACTCGTCGGGACTAGCGGAAAAGCAGTTCTTC.

The chain employs TRBV7-8 and TRBJ2-1; D is possibly TRBD2 (5 bases). Per germline, CDR1 SGHVS and CDR2 FQNEAQ. CDR3 length equals 15 residues. V was shortened by 5 bases and J by 1 base, with 12 bases between the two germline ends. CDR3 sequence: CASSLRTVSYNEQFF. Here the CDR3 DNA reads TGTGCCAGCAGCCTCAGGACTGTTTCCTACAATGAGCAGTTCTTC.

This clone was recorded once. V is TRBV5-4 and J is TRBJ1-1; 7 bases are shared with TRBD1. The germline CDR1 and CDR2 sequences are SGHNT and YYREEE (reference sequence). This CDR3 has 16 residues. J was trimmed by 3 bases and V by 3 bases; bases with no gene match: 11. As DNA, the CDR3 is TGTGCCAGCAGCTCAACCCCGGGACAGATTTACACTGAAGCTTTCTTT. Its translation is CASSSTPGQIYTEAFF.

This chain connects TRBV27 to TRBJ1-4; 9 bases align to TRBD1. V shed 6 bases and J 14 bases; nucleotides not matched to a gene: 7. The CDR3 sequence is 12 residues long. Germline CDR1 reads MNHEY; CDR2 reads SMNVEV (reference sequence). Here the CDR3 DNA reads TGTGCCAGCAGCCGAGGGACAGGGTTGCTGTTTTTT. It translates to CASSRGTGLLFF.

Turning to this clone: This sample includes further DNA sequences coding for the same CDR3. This chain joins TRBV19 and TRBJ1-2, with D hard to call. CDR3 length: 13 amino acids. Trimming removed 7 bases from V and 7 bases from J, with 16 bases in between. Germline V lookup: CDR1 LNHDA, CDR2 SQIVND (reference sequence). Written as DNA, the CDR3 is TGTGCCAGTACAAGGGCAGCGGCAGGTGGCTACACCTTC. It codes for CASTRAAAGGYTF.

This clone has a single count. The chain employs TRBV4-1 and TRBJ1-2; 9 bases line up with TRBD1. The CDR3 runs to 20 residues. Germline values: CDR1 MGHRA, CDR2 YSYEKL. The V segment lost 1 base and the J segment 1 base; nucleotides outside the gene matches: 16. This chain's CDR3 is CASSQGEYGGQGRVNYGYTF. In DNA form, the CDR3 reads TGCGCCAGCAGCCAAGGGGAATATGGGGGACAGGGAAGAGTTAACTATGGCTACACCTTC.

This chain connects TRBV5-6 to TRBJ2-1, with 7 bases aligning to TRBD2. The CDR3 totals 15 residues. Germline V gives CDR1 SGHDT, CDR2 YYEEEE. V trimming: 0 bases; J trimming: 4 bases; junction bases outside the gene matches: 4. CDR3 sequence (DNA): TGTGCCAGCAGCTTGGAGGCAGCGGGATACAATGAGCAGTTCTTC. It translates to CASSLEAAGYNEQFF.

This clone was seen once. This chain connects TRBV7-2 to TRBJ2-2, with 13 bases matching TRBD2. With V trimmed by 2 bases and J by 5 bases, 5 bases remained unmatched. The CDR3 is 17 residues long. Germline lookup yields CDR1 SGHTA and CDR2 FQGNSA. The CDR3 sequence is CASSLRGGLAGTGELFF. CDR3 DNA sequence: TGTGCCAGCAGCTTAAGGGGGGGACTAGCGGGAACCGGGGAGCTGTTTTTT.

V gene TRBV6-6 combines with J gene TRBJ1-5; D uncertain. Germline V gives CDR1 MNHNY, CDR2 SVGAGI (reference sequence). The V end lost 6 bases, the J end lost 1 base, and 13 bases lay between the germline ends. The CDR3 is made up of 15 amino acids. The CDR3 region has the DNA TGTGCCAGCAGATCCAGGCTGGGCAGCAATCAGCCCCAGCATTTT. Translation: CASRSRLGSNQPQHF.

This clone was picked up one time. The J gene is TRBJ2-3, the V gene TRBV4-1; D not certain. The V and J ends lost 1 base and 1 base respectively, with 6 bases between them. The CDR3 is made up of 14 amino acids. Germline V gives CDR1 MGHRA, CDR2 YSYEKL. CDR3 coding DNA: TGCGCCAGCAGCCAAGGACCCGGCACAGATACGCAGTATTTT. Translating gives CASSQGPGTDTQYF.

This chain uses TRBV5-4 with TRBJ1-6; D gene unclear. Germline V lookup: CDR1 SGHNT, CDR2 YYREEE (reference sequence). The CDR3 consists of 16 residues. V lost 4 bases and J 0 bases, leaving 11 bases between the germline ends. CDR3 in amino acids: CASSRGRSSYNSPLHF. CDR3 in DNA: TGTGCCAGCAGCCGAGGACGGAGCTCCTATAATTCACCCCTCCACTTT.

A remark on this clone: The same CDR3 can be traced to other DNA sequences in this sample. The chain recombines TRBV14 with TRBJ2-3; D is uncertain. The CDR3 covers 11 residues. V was pared by 3 bases and J by 6 bases, with 4 bases between. Germline V gene lookup returns CDR1 SGHDN and CDR2 FVKESK. CDR3 sequence (DNA): TGTGCCAGCAGCCACGTGGATACGCAGTATTTT. Translated, it gives CASSHVDTQYF. Full variable domain (missing parts from reference TRBV14 and TRBJ2-3): EAGVTQFPSHSVIEKGQTVTLRCDPISGHDNLYWYRRVMGKEIKFLLHFVKESKQDESGMPNNRFLAERTGGTYSTLKVQPAELEDSGVYFCASSHVDTQYFGPGTRLTVL.

CDR3 residues: CASSQQLAATDTQYF. Written as DNA, the CDR3 is TGTGCCAGCAGCCAGCAACTAGCGGCCACAGATACGCAGTATTTT. This chain connects TRBV14 to TRBJ2-3, with 8 bases lining up with TRBD2. The germline CDR1 and CDR2 sequences are SGHDN and FVKESK. The CDR3 runs to 15 residues. V trimming: 3 bases; J trimming: 2 bases; junction bases outside the gene matches: 4.

The CDR3 reads CASSFRQGFGYEQYF. The CDR3 coding sequence is TGTGCCAGCAGTTTTAGGCAGGGGTTTGGCTACGAGCAGTACTTC. The chain carries TRBV27 and TRBJ2-7; a possible D gene is TRBD1 (6 bases). Germline V gene sequence: CDR1 MNHEY, CDR2 SMNVEV (reference sequence). The CDR3 consists of 15 residues. With 3 bases removed from V and 3 bases from J, the gap between germline ends came to 15 bases.

The V call is TRBV18, the J call TRBJ2-1; TRBD2 might be the D (6 bases). The CDR3 consists of 15 residues. CDR1 and CDR2 from the germline V gene are KGHSH and LQKENI. Trimming shortened V by 0 bases and J by 10 bases, and 16 bases separated the two germline ends. CDR3 sequence reads: CASSPPTSFSGEQFF. The CDR3 bases are TGTGCCAGCTCACCACCGACTAGTTTCTCGGGGGAGCAGTTCTTC.

J is TRBJ2-5 and V is TRBV6-6, with TRBD2 matching 7 bases. The germline CDR1 and CDR2 sequences are MNHNY and SVGAGI (reference sequence). The ends lost 6 bases at V and 1 base at J; junction bases unmatched: 2. This CDR3 is built from 13 residues. CDR3 nucleotide sequence: TGTGCCAGCAGGCTAGCGGCCCAAGAGACCCAGTACTTC. This gives the protein CASRLAAQETQYF.

The V gene is TRBV7-9, the J gene TRBJ2-7; tentatively, D is TRBD1 (5 bases). Trimming removed 1 base at V and 6 bases at J, with 13 bases between. CDR1 is SEHNR, CDR2 FQNEAQ, per germline (reference sequence). The CDR3 length is 14 residues. The CDR3 region is CASSLGVRAGEQYF. CDR3 DNA sequence: TGTGCCAGCAGCTTAGGAGTCAGGGCCGGCGAGCAGTACTTC.

This chain joins TRBV5-1 and TRBJ1-2; D is unclear. The CDR3 runs 17 residues. Germline assignment: CDR1 SGHRS and CDR2 YFSETQ. Trimming removed 0 bases from V and 4 bases from J, with 19 bases in between. The DNA for the CDR3 is TGCGCCAGCAGCTTGGATGGGGTCCCTAGCACACTCTATGGCTACACCTTC. Its translation is CASSLDGVPSTLYGYTF.

This chain joins TRBV11-2 and TRBJ2-1; 7 bases map to TRBD1. The CDR3 extends over 15 amino acids. V gave up 4 bases and J gave up 0 bases; unmatched junction bases: 3. CDR1 is SGHAT and CDR2 is FQNNGV in the germline V gene. CDR3 protein: CASSSDRASYNEQFF. CDR3 in DNA: TGTGCCAGCAGCTCCGACAGGGCCTCCTACAATGAGCAGTTCTTC.

J is TRBJ1-2 and V is TRBV11-2; 7 nucleotides agree with TRBD1. The ends lost 5 bases at V and 4 bases at J; junction bases unmatched: 13. Germline assignment: CDR1 SGHAT and CDR2 FQNNGV. There are 16 residues in the CDR3. CDR3 sequence reads: CASSPHRGPLFYGYTF. The DNA of the CDR3 is TGTGCCAGCAGCCCCCACAGGGGCCCCCTTTTCTATGGCTACACCTTC.

The genes are TRBV7-8 and TRBJ2-7; 13 bases are shared with TRBD2. Trimming removed 5 bases from V and 2 bases from J; junction bases left unmatched: 9. Per the germline V gene, CDR1 is SGHVS and CDR2 is FQNEAQ. CDR3 length equals 17 residues. CDR3 residues: CASSVSGLAGKTYEQYF. The CDR3 coding sequence is TGTGCCAGCAGCGTCTCGGGACTAGCGGGAAAGACCTACGAGCAGTACTTC.

This chain links TRBV7-9 with TRBJ2-3; the D is unclear. The CDR3 sequence is 14 residues long. From germline, CDR1 is SEHNR and CDR2 FQNEAQ (reference sequence). V shed 1 base and J shed 4 bases, with 9 bases lying between them. The CDR3 DNA follows: TGTGCCAGCAGCTTAGATTCCGTGGCAGATACGCAGTATTTT. Amino acid sequence: CASSLDSVADTQYF.

This clone has only one observation. V is TRBV6-5 and J is TRBJ2-2, with D tentatively TRBD1 (5 bases). Germline CDR1 is MNHEY and CDR2 is SVGAGI. Between the trimmed V and J ends, which lost 5 bases and 4 bases, there was a span of 11 bases. The CDR3 extends over 14 amino acids. The CDR3: CASSPKDTTGELFF. The CDR3 DNA reads as TGTGCCAGCAGTCCAAAGGACACCACCGGGGAGCTGTTTTTT.